The source of this TCR beta chain is a study of T cell changes during pregnancy in multiple sclerosis. Produced via immunoSEQ multiplex PCR; TCRdb's table is partial and in-frame only. The sample holds approximately 84,000 clones; about 94% are singletons and the top ten take approximately 2.4%. The CDR3 totals 15 residues. With 6 bases clipped from V and 4 bases from J, the junction kept 6 bases outside the gene matches. The germline V gene has CDR1 SNHLY and CDR2 FYNNEI. Sequencing used peripheral blood, obtained in the third trimester of pregnancy. V usage is TRBV2 and J usage is TRBJ2-6; TRBD2 agrees at 7 bases. The receptor comes from a female donor with multiple sclerosis, enrolled in a pregnancy study. The DNA of the CDR3 is TGTGCCAGCAGCCCTGGGGGGGTCGGGGCCAACGTCCTGACTTTC. It yields the protein CASSPGGVGANVLTF.